This entry lists 16 T cell receptor beta chains sequenced from one sample in a study of control samples from healthy donors and cancer patients. Assay used: immunoSEQ multiplex PCR; TCRdb lists only in-frame clones, some missing. The table records around 93,000 clones, around nine tenths of them present only once. The sample taken for sequencing was blood. The receptors come from a human donor in good health. The donor label of this sample is uncertain.

The rearrangement uses TRBV7-8 and TRBJ1-4; D ambiguous. CDR3 length equals 15 residues. CDR1 and CDR2 (germline): SGHVS, FQNEAQ. The ends were cut back, 7 bases at V and 6 bases at J, with 18 bases in the middle. CDR3 residues: CASTRTLGRDEKLFF. DNA of the CDR3: TGTGCCAGCACTCGGACGTTAGGAAGGGATGAAAAACTGTTTTTT.

This chain links TRBV25-1 with TRBJ1-3; TRBD1 aligns across 7 bases. Trimming took 5 bases from V and 0 from J; bases not matched to a gene: 1. This CDR3 is built from 14 residues. Germline V lookup: CDR1 MGHDK, CDR2 SYGVNS. The CDR3 DNA reads TGTGCCAGCAGTACAGGGGACTCTGGAAACACCATATATTTT. Translation gives CASSTGDSGNTIYF.

As concerns this clone: A junction end diverges from the germline sequence, so it may reflect a read error. This chain connects TRBV5-1 to TRBJ2-3, with 9 bases lining up with TRBD2. Germline V gene data show CDR1 as SGHRS and CDR2 as YFSETQ. The CDR3 totals 16 residues. CDR3 DNA sequence: TGCGCCAGCAGCTTGTCCGTAGCGGGGGACACAGCTACGCAGTATTTT. Amino acids: CASSLSVAGDTATQYF. The whole variable domain, filled in from reference TRBV5-1 and TRBJ2-3, reads KAGVTQTPRYLIKTRGQQVTLSCSPISGHRSVSWYQQTPGQGLQFLFEYFSETQRNKGNFPGRFSGRQFSNSRSEMNVSTLELGDSALYLCASSLSVAGDTATQYFGPGTRLTVL.

This clone was picked up a small number of times. This chain connects TRBV6-5 to TRBJ1-5; TRBD1 might be the D (6 bases). The germline CDR1 and CDR2 sequences are MNHEY and SVGAGI. V lost 6 bases and J 5 bases, leaving 11 bases between the germline ends. The CDR3 is 13 residues long. Here the CDR3 DNA reads TGTGCCAGCAGGGCAGGGGAACATCAGCCCCAGCATTTT. This sequence encodes CASRAGEHQPQHF.

The rearrangement links TRBV7-2 to TRBJ2-3; no reliable D call. The V gene lost 1 base and the J gene lost 0 bases, with 5 bases spanning the gap. This CDR3 is 14 amino acids long. Germline-derived CDR1 and CDR2 are SGHTA and FQGNSA. DNA for the CDR3: TGTGCCAGCAGCTTAGGACATAGCACAGATACGCAGTATTTT. Protein sequence: CASSLGHSTDTQYF.

The rearrangement uses TRBV11-2 and TRBJ2-5; D assignment may be TRBD1 or TRBD2 (5 bases each). With 5 bases removed from V and 4 bases from J, the gap between germline ends came to 17 bases. The CDR3 totals 15 residues. Germline CDR1 and CDR2: SGHAT and FQNNGV. For the CDR3, the DNA is TGTGCCAGCAGCCCAGGGCCGGGGACCCGAGAGACCCAGTACTTC. Translated: CASSPGPGTRETQYF.

This chain joins TRBV6-2 or TRBV6-3 and TRBJ1-6, with D possibly being TRBD1 (6 bases). This CDR3 has 14 residues. V lost 6 bases and J lost 9, with 15 bases in between. Germline CDR1 is MNHEY and CDR2 is SVGEGT. CDR3 bases: TGTGCCAGCAGCATCACAGGGCCCAGTTCACCCCTCCACTTT. Translation gives CASSITGPSSPLHF.

This clone is labeled medium-sized. The chain combines TRBV6-4 with TRBJ1-2; a weak D match, TRBD1 (5 bases). The CDR3 totals 15 residues. Germline CDR1 reads MRHNA; CDR2 reads SNTAGT. V was cut by 0 bases and J by 8 bases, with 16 bases left in between. The CDR3: CASSDSPGGTAGYTF. CDR3 nucleotides: TGTGCCAGCAGTGACTCACCTGGGGGAACAGCCGGCTACACCTTC.

The chain carries TRBV9 and TRBJ2-1; D is possibly TRBD1 or TRBD2 (7 bases each). This CDR3 has 15 amino acids. Trimming took off 1 base at V and 8 bases at J, with 16 bases between the two ends. CDR1 SGDLS and CDR2 YYNGEE come from the germline V gene. In DNA form, the CDR3 reads TGTGCCAGCAGCGTACCAGGGGGGGCCCCACATGAGCAGTTCTTC. As protein: CASSVPGGAPHEQFF.

DNA of the CDR3: TGTGCCAGCAGCGGGACAGGGGGTACTCAGCCCCAGCATTTT. It codes for CASSGTGGTQPQHF. This sequence joins TRBV27 and TRBJ1-5; the match to TRBD1 covers 11 bases. The J segment lost 6 bases and the V segment lost 6 bases, leaving 4 bases of the junction unmatched. The CDR3 spans 14 residues. Germline values: CDR1 MNHEY, CDR2 SMNVEV (reference sequence).

V usage is TRBV9 and J usage is TRBJ2-6, with 8 positions matching TRBD1. The germline gives CDR1 SGDLS, CDR2 YYNGEE. This CDR3 comprises 18 residues. V was clipped by 4 bases and J by 1 base; unmatched bases: 10. Here the CDR3 reads CASSRSGTGPSGANVLTF. The DNA for the CDR3 is TGTGCCAGCAGCCGATCCGGGACAGGCCCTTCTGGGGCCAACGTCCTGACTTTC.

This chain uses TRBV10-2 with TRBJ1-2, with D perhaps TRBD1 (6 bases). The germline CDR1 and CDR2 sequences are WSHSY and SAAADI. The CDR3 extends over 14 amino acids. Trimming removed 3 bases at V and 4 bases at J, with 12 bases between. The CDR3 region has the DNA TGCGCCAGCAGTGATCTGCGAGGGGGCTATGGCTACACCTTC. Translated, it gives CASSDLRGGYGYTF.

The chain carries TRBV29-1 and TRBJ1-2; D not resolved. The CDR3 runs to 14 residues. In germline, CDR1 is SQVTM, CDR2 ANQGSEA. V was shortened by 4 bases and J by 0 bases, with 12 bases between the two germline ends. CDR3 sequence: CSVGSASSNYGYTF. The CDR3 DNA sequence: TGCAGCGTTGGATCAGCGAGCTCTAACTATGGCTACACCTTC.

The chain combines TRBV19 with TRBJ1-1; 8 bases map to TRBD1. CDR1 and CDR2 from the germline V gene are LNHDA and SQIVND (reference sequence). The CDR3 covers 15 residues. The J segment lost 2 bases and the V segment lost 2 bases, leaving 4 bases of the junction unmatched. The chain's CDR3 is CASSISSGGNTEAFF. DNA of the CDR3: TGTGCCAGTAGTATATCTTCAGGGGGCAACACTGAAGCTTTCTTT.

The chain joins TRBV5-4 to TRBJ1-2; D is possibly TRBD1 (5 bases). Trimming removed 4 bases at V and 6 bases at J, with 16 bases between. The CDR3 consists of 14 residues. Germline-derived CDR1 and CDR2 are SGHNT and YYREEE (reference sequence). The CDR3 sequence: CASSGGRGVDGYTF. As DNA, the CDR3 is TGTGCCAGCAGCGGCGGCCGAGGGGTAGATGGCTACACCTTC.

V usage is TRBV10-3 and J usage is TRBJ2-3; D is ambiguous. CDR3 length: 14 amino acids. Trimming took off 4 bases at V and 1 base at J, with 9 bases between the two ends. CDR1 is ENHRY and CDR2 is SYGVKD in the germline V gene. The CDR3 is CAISVAAGTDTQYF. CDR3 nucleotides: TGTGCCATCAGTGTAGCAGCTGGCACAGATACGCAGTATTTT.